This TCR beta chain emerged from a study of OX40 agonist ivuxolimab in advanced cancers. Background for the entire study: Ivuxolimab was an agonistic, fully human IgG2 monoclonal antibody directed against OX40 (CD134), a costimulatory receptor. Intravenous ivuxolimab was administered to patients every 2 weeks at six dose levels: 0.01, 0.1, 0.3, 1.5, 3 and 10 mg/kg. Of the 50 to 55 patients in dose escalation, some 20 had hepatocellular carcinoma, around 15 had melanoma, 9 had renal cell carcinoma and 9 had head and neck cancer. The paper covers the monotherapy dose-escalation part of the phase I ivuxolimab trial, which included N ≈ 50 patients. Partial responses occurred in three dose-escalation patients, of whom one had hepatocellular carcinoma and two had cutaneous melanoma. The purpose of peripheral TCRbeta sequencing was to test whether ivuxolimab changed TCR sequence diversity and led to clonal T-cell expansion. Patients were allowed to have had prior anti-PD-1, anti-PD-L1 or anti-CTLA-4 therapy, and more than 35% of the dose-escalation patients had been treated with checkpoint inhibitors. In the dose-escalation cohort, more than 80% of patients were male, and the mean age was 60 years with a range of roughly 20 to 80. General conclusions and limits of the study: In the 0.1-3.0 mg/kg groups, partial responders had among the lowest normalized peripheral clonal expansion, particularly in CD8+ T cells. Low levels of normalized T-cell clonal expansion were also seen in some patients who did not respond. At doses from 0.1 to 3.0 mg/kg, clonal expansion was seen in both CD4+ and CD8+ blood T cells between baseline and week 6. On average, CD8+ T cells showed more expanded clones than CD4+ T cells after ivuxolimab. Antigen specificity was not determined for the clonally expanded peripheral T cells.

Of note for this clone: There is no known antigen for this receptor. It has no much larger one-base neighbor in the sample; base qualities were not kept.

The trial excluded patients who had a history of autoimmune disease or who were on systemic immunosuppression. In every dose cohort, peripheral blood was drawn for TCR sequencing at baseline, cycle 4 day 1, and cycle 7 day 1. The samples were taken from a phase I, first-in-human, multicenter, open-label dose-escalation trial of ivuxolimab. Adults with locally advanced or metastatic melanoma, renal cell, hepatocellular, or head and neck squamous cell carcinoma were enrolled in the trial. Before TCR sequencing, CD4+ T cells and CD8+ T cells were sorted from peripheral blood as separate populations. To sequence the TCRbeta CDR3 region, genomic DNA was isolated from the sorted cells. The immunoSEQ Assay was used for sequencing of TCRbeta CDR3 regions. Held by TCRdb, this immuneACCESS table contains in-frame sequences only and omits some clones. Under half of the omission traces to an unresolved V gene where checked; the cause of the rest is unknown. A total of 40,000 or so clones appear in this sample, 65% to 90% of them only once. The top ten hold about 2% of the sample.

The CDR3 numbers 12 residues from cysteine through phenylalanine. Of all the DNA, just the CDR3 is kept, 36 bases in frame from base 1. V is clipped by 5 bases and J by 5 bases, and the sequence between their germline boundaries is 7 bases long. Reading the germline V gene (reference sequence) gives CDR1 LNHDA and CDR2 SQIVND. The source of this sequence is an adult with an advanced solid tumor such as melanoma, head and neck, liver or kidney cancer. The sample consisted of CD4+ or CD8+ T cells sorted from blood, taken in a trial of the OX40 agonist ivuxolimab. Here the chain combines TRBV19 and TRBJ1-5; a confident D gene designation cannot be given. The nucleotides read TGTGCCAGTAGTCGAGGCGATCAGCCCCAGCATTTT. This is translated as CASSRGDQPQHF.